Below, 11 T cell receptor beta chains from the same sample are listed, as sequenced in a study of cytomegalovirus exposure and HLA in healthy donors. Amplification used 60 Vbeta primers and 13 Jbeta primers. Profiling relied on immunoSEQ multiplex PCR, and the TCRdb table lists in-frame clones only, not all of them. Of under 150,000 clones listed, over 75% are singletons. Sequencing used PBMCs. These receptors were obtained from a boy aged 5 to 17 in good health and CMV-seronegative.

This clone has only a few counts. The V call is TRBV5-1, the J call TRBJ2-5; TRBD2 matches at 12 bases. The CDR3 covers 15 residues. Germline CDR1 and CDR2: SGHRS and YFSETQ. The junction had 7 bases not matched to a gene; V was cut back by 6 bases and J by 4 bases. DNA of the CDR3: TGCGCCAGCACCCCTAGCGGGGGGGCTCCAGAGACCCAGTACTTC. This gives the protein CASTPSGGAPETQYF.

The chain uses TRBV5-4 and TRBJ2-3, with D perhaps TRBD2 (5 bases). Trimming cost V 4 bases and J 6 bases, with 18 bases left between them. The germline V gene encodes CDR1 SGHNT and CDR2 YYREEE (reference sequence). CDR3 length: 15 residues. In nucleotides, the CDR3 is TGTGCCAGCAGCAAGCCGGGAAAGGGTGTGGATACGCAGTATTTT. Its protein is CASSKPGKGVDTQYF.

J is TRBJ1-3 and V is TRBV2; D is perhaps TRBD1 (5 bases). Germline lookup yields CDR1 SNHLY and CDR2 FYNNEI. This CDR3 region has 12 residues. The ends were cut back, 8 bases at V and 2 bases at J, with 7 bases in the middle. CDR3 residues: CASGGTGNTIYF. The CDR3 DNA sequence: TGTGCCAGCGGGGGGACTGGAAACACCATATATTTT.

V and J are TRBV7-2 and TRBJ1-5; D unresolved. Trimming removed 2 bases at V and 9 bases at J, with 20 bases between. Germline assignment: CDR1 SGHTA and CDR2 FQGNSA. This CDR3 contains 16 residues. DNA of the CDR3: TGTGCCAGCAGCTTAAGAGGGCAGCCGGCCCTTGGGCCCCAGCATTTT. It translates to CASSLRGQPALGPQHF.

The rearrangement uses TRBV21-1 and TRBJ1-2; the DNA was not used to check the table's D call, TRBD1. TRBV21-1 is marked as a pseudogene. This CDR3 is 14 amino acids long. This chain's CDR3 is CASSKKGGRTGYTF. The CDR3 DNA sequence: TGTGCCAGCAGCAAAAAAGGGGGACGAACAGGCTACACCTTC.

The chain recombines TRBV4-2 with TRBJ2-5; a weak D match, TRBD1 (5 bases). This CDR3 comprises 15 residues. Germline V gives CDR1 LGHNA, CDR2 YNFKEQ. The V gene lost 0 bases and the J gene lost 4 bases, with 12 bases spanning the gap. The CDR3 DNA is TGTGCCAGCAGCCAAGATTTCAGGGCCGGAGAGACCCAGTACTTC. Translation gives CASSQDFRAGETQYF.

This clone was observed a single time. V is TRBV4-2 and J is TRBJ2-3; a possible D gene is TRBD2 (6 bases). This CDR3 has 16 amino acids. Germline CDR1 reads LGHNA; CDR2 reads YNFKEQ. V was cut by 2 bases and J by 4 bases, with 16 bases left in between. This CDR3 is CASSQRAEGLSDTQYF. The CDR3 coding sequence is TGTGCCAGCAGCCAACGAGCGGAGGGGCTTTCAGATACGCAGTATTTT.

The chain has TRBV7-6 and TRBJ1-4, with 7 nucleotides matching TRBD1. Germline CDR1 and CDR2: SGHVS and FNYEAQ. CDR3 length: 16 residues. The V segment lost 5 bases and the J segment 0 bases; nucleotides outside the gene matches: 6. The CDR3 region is CASSDGTDATNEKLFF. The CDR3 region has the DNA TGTGCCAGCAGCGATGGGACAGACGCAACTAATGAAAAACTGTTTTTT. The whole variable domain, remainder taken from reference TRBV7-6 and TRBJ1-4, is GAGVSQSPRYKVTKRGQDVALRCDPISGHVSLYWYRQALGQGPEFLTYFNYEAQQDKSGLPNDRFSAERPEGSISTLTIQRTEQRDSAMYRCASSDGTDATNEKLFFGSGTQLSVL.

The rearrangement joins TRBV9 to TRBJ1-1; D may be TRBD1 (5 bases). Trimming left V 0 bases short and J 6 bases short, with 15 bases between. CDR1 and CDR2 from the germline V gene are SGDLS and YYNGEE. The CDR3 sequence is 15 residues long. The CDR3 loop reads CASSVVGGGMAEAFF. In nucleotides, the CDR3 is TGTGCCAGCAGCGTAGTGGGGGGGGGTATGGCTGAAGCTTTCTTT.

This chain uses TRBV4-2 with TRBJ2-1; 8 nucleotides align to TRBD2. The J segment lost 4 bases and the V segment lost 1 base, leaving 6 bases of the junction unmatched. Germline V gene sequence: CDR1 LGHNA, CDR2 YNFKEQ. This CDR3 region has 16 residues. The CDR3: CASSQVGGGPYNEQFF. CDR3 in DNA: TGTGCCAGCAGCCAAGTCGGCGGGGGGCCTTACAATGAGCAGTTCTTC.

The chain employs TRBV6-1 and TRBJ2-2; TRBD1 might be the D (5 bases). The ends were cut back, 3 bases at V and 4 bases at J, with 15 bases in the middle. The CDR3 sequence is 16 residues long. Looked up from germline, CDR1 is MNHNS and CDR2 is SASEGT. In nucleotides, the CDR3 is TGTGCCAGCAGTGAGGACATCCCGACGACCACCGGGGAGCTGTTTTTT. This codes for CASSEDIPTTTGELFF.